This is a list of T cell receptor beta chains from one sample in a study of read filtering for tumor transcriptome and immune sequencing. A single record per CDR3 protein comes from TCRdb applying MiXCR to the reads. The sample has around 140,000 distinct CDR3 sequences, approximately 13% seen once. Source material: a population of CD138-negative cells sorted from bone marrow. The receptor set was obtained from a donor over 35 with multiple myeloma. Each CDR3 is given with its conserved first and last residue. The D gene is left open where the match is weak. The listing skips clone size in some rows; elsewhere it reads once, few, many or a size class.

j_gene: TRBJ2-3
abundance: many
v_gene: TRBV5-5
d_gene: -
CDR3nt: TGTGCCAGCAGCCGGGAGCTGCCTAGCACAGATACGCAGTATTTT
CDR3aa: CASSRELPSTDTQYF

j_gene: TRBJ2-3
abundance: few
v_gene: TRBV5-5
d_gene: TRBD2
CDR3nt: TGTGCCAGCAGCTCAGGACTAGCGGGAGGGCCTAGCACAGATACGCAGTATTTT
CDR3aa: CASSSGLAGGPSTDTQYF

j_gene: TRBJ2-1
abundance: large
v_gene: TRBV4-3
d_gene: TRBD1
CDR3nt: TGCGCCAGCAGCCAAGATGGCGGGACAGGGGGATACAATGAGCAGTTCTTC
CDR3aa: CASSQDGGTGGYNEQFF

j_gene: TRBJ1-1
abundance: many
v_gene: TRBV6-1
d_gene: -
CDR3nt: TGTGCCAGCATGGACAGCTACCACGGGATAGCTTTCTTT
CDR3aa: CASMDSYHGIAFF

j_gene: TRBJ2-1
abundance: many
v_gene: TRBV5-6
d_gene: TRBD1
CDR3nt: TGTGCCAGCAGCTCCCCGGGACAGCCATTCGCCAATGAGCAGTTCTTC
CDR3aa: CASSSPGQPFANEQFF

j_gene: TRBJ1-2
abundance: -
v_gene: TRBV6-2/TRBV6-3
d_gene: -
CDR3nt: TGTGCCAGCACCAAGGACGGTACTATCTATGGCTACACCTTC
CDR3aa: CASTKDGTIYGYTF

j_gene: TRBJ2-1
abundance: few
v_gene: TRBV29-1
d_gene: TRBD2
CDR3nt: TGCAGCGTTGAACCAAGACGGGGGGCCTACAATGAGCAGTTCTTC
CDR3aa: CSVEPRRGAYNEQFF

j_gene: TRBJ2-2
abundance: many
v_gene: TRBV20-1
d_gene: TRBD1
CDR3nt: TGCAGTGCTAAGGACAGGGGGAAGGCCTTCAACACTGGGGAGCTGTTTTTT
CDR3aa: CSAKDRGKAFNTGELFF

j_gene: TRBJ2-1
abundance: many
v_gene: TRBV7-9
d_gene: TRBD2
CDR3nt: TGTGCCAGCAGCCGGACTAGCGGGAGTTCCTACAATGAGCAGTTCTTC
CDR3aa: CASSRTSGSSYNEQFF

j_gene: TRBJ2-1
abundance: many
v_gene: TRBV5-1
d_gene: -
CDR3nt: TGCGCCAGCAGCTTGAGAGAGATCAATGAGCAGTTCTTC
CDR3aa: CASSLREINEQFF

j_gene: TRBJ2-3
abundance: many
v_gene: TRBV4-3
d_gene: -
CDR3nt: TGCGCCAGCAGCCAAGAGGAGGACAGCACAGATACGCAGTATTTT
CDR3aa: CASSQEEDSTDTQYF

j_gene: TRBJ1-5
abundance: -
v_gene: TRBV19
d_gene: -
CDR3nt: TGTGCCAGTAGTATCTCCAGGGGTGACAATCAGCCCCAGCATTTT
CDR3aa: CASSISRGDNQPQHF

j_gene: TRBJ2-1
abundance: many
v_gene: TRBV19
d_gene: -
CDR3nt: TGTGCCAGTAGTGGAGGGCCCGGGAATGAGCAGTTCTTC
CDR3aa: CASSGGPGNEQFF

j_gene: TRBJ1-5
abundance: many
v_gene: TRBV19
d_gene: -
CDR3nt: TGTGCCAGTAGTATTAAGCTGGGCTCTCAGCCCCAGCATTTT
CDR3aa: CASSIKLGSQPQHF

j_gene: TRBJ1-1
abundance: -
v_gene: TRBV6-2/TRBV6-3
d_gene: -
CDR3nt: TGTGCCAGCAGTACCGACAGGTACCCGAACGCTGAAGCTTTCTTT
CDR3aa: CASSTDRYPNAEAFF

j_gene: TRBJ2-2
abundance: many
v_gene: TRBV6-5
d_gene: -
CDR3nt: TGTGCCAGCAGTCTGAGCGGATACACCGGGGAGCTGTTTTTT
CDR3aa: CASSLSGYTGELFF

j_gene: TRBJ1-4
abundance: many
v_gene: TRBV29-1
d_gene: -
CDR3nt: TGCAGCGCCCTAGGGGGGGTTACTAATGAAAAACTGTTTTTT
CDR3aa: CSALGGVTNEKLFF

j_gene: TRBJ2-1
abundance: many
v_gene: TRBV3-1
d_gene: -
CDR3nt: TGTGCCAGCAGCCCACTAAGGGGGAGGAATGAGCAGTTCTTC
CDR3aa: CASSPLRGRNEQFF

j_gene: TRBJ2-1
abundance: many
v_gene: TRBV7-3
d_gene: -
CDR3nt: TGTGCCAGCAGCTTAGAAGGGACAAATGAGCAGTTCTTC
CDR3aa: CASSLEGTNEQFF

j_gene: TRBJ1-4
abundance: many
v_gene: TRBV4-1
d_gene: -
CDR3nt: TGCGCCAGCGGCGGAGGGGTCCTTAATGAAAAACTGTTTTTT
CDR3aa: CASGGGVLNEKLFF

j_gene: TRBJ1-1
abundance: many
v_gene: TRBV6-1
d_gene: TRBD1
CDR3nt: TGTGCCAGCAGGAGGACAGGGGCTGAAGCTTTCTTT
CDR3aa: CASRRTGAEAFF

j_gene: TRBJ2-1
abundance: few
v_gene: TRBV18
d_gene: TRBD1
CDR3nt: TGTGCCAGCTCAGTCCGGGACAGCTACAATGAGCAGTTCTTC
CDR3aa: CASSVRDSYNEQFF

j_gene: TRBJ2-1
abundance: many
v_gene: TRBV6-2/TRBV6-3
d_gene: -
CDR3nt: TGTGCCAGCAGCACGGGACTCGTCACATCCAATGAGCAGTTCTTC
CDR3aa: CASSTGLVTSNEQFF

j_gene: TRBJ2-4
abundance: many
v_gene: TRBV9
d_gene: TRBD1
CDR3nt: TGTGCCAGCACCCCCCGGACAGGGAGAACGGGAGTGAACATTCAGTACTTC
CDR3aa: CASTPRTGRTGVNIQYF

j_gene: TRBJ2-4
abundance: many
v_gene: TRBV29-1
d_gene: -
CDR3nt: TGCAGCGTTACCGGGGTGGCCAAAAACATTCAGTACTTC
CDR3aa: CSVTGVAKNIQYF

j_gene: TRBJ2-3
abundance: few
v_gene: TRBV10-2
d_gene: TRBD2
CDR3nt: TGCGCCAGCAGGGGGGGAGTAGCGGGAGGCACAGATACGCAGTATTTT
CDR3aa: CASRGGVAGGTDTQYF

j_gene: TRBJ2-1
abundance: -
v_gene: TRBV7-2
d_gene: -
CDR3nt: TGTGCCAGCAGCTCGGGACGGAGGAGCTCCTACAATGAGCAGTTCTTC
CDR3aa: CASSSGRRSSYNEQFF

j_gene: TRBJ2-1
abundance: many
v_gene: TRBV12-3/TRBV12-4
d_gene: TRBD2
CDR3nt: TGTGCCAGCAAAATCGGACTAGCGGACTACAATGAGCAGTTCTTC
CDR3aa: CASKIGLADYNEQFF

j_gene: TRBJ1-2
abundance: many
v_gene: TRBV10-2
d_gene: TRBD1
CDR3nt: TGCGCCAGCAGTGAGTCGGGACAGGGATATGGCTACACCTTC
CDR3aa: CASSESGQGYGYTF

j_gene: TRBJ2-1
abundance: many
v_gene: TRBV7-9
d_gene: -
CDR3nt: TGTGCCAGCAGCTCACAAGGGAATGAGCAGTTCTTC
CDR3aa: CASSSQGNEQFF

j_gene: TRBJ2-3
abundance: many
v_gene: TRBV7-2
d_gene: TRBD2
CDR3nt: TGTGCCAGCAGCTTTACTAGCGCCTTCACAGATACGCAGTATTTT
CDR3aa: CASSFTSAFTDTQYF

j_gene: TRBJ2-1
abundance: many
v_gene: TRBV12-3/TRBV12-4
d_gene: -
CDR3nt: TGTGCCAGCAGTTTAACTGGGGTGGATGAGCAGTTCTTC
CDR3aa: CASSLTGVDEQFF

j_gene: TRBJ2-2
abundance: many
v_gene: TRBV6-2/TRBV6-3
d_gene: TRBD1
CDR3nt: TGTGCCAGCAGTCCGCGGACAGGGTTACGGACCGGGGAGCTGTTTTTT
CDR3aa: CASSPRTGLRTGELFF

j_gene: TRBJ1-1
abundance: many
v_gene: TRBV7-9
d_gene: -
CDR3nt: TGTGCCAGCAGCTTAGAGAACACTGAAGCTTTCTTT
CDR3aa: CASSLENTEAFF

j_gene: TRBJ2-4
abundance: many
v_gene: TRBV12-3/TRBV12-4
d_gene: -
CDR3nt: TGTGCCAGCAGTTTAAAAACGGGGACGGCCGGCCGGCAGTACTTC
CDR3aa: CASSLKTGTAGRQYF

j_gene: TRBJ2-5
abundance: many
v_gene: TRBV29-1
d_gene: -
CDR3nt: TGCAGCGTTGTATGGGAACAAGAGACCCAGTACTTC
CDR3aa: CSVVWEQETQYF

j_gene: TRBJ2-7
abundance: many
v_gene: TRBV11-2
d_gene: TRBD2
CDR3nt: TGTGCCAGCAGCTTAGATGAAACTAGCGGGCCTTCCTACGAGCAGTACTTC
CDR3aa: CASSLDETSGPSYEQYF

j_gene: TRBJ2-1
abundance: -
v_gene: TRBV6-5
d_gene: TRBD2
CDR3nt: TGTGCCAGCGGTTCCGTCACTAGCGGAAGAAACAATGAGCAGTTCTTC
CDR3aa: CASGSVTSGRNNEQFF

j_gene: TRBJ2-1
abundance: few
v_gene: TRBV6-1
d_gene: -
CDR3nt: TGTGCCATAAACACTTGGGACTTCTCCTACAATGAGCAGTTCTTC
CDR3aa: CAINTWDFSYNEQFF

j_gene: TRBJ2-2
abundance: many
v_gene: TRBV6-2/TRBV6-3
d_gene: -
CDR3nt: TGTGCCAGCAGTCCCCTCGCAAACACCGGGGAGCTGTTTTTT
CDR3aa: CASSPLANTGELFF

j_gene: TRBJ1-1
abundance: many
v_gene: TRBV7-2
d_gene: -
CDR3nt: TGTGCCAACAGGGCCTTGAGCACTGAAGCTTTCTTT
CDR3aa: CANRALSTEAFF

j_gene: TRBJ2-3
abundance: many
v_gene: TRBV18
d_gene: -
CDR3nt: TGTGCCAGCTCGCCGGGACTTGGACATCTCCCAGATACGCAGTATTTT
CDR3aa: CASSPGLGHLPDTQYF

j_gene: TRBJ1-1
abundance: few
v_gene: TRBV5-6
d_gene: TRBD1
CDR3nt: TGTGCCAGCAGCTACAGGGGGCCACTACACACTGAAGCTTTCTTT
CDR3aa: CASSYRGPLHTEAFF

j_gene: TRBJ2-1
abundance: few
v_gene: TRBV29-1
d_gene: -
CDR3nt: TGCAGCCCCAGCAAGGCTAGAGGGCGCGGGAATGAGCAGTTCTTC
CDR3aa: CSPSKARGRGNEQFF

j_gene: TRBJ2-1
abundance: many
v_gene: TRBV19
d_gene: -
CDR3nt: TGTGCCAGTAGTATCCCCCGGGACCCCTCCGATGAGCAGTTCTTC
CDR3aa: CASSIPRDPSDEQFF

j_gene: TRBJ1-1
abundance: many
v_gene: TRBV7-8
d_gene: -
CDR3nt: TGTGCCAGCAGCTCTACCGGGACGCCGGGTAGCACTGAAGCTTTCTTT
CDR3aa: CASSSTGTPGSTEAFF

j_gene: TRBJ2-7
abundance: many
v_gene: TRBV4-2
d_gene: -
CDR3nt: TGTGCCAGCAGCCAAGGCGACTGGTACGAGCAGTACTTC
CDR3aa: CASSQGDWYEQYF

j_gene: TRBJ2-1
abundance: many
v_gene: TRBV29-1
d_gene: -
CDR3nt: TGCAGCGTTGGGACTACCTACAATGAGCAGTTCTTC
CDR3aa: CSVGTTYNEQFF

j_gene: TRBJ2-3
abundance: few
v_gene: TRBV15
d_gene: TRBD2
CDR3nt: TGTGCCACCAGCCCTTGGGGCGGGAGGGCGCGCACAGATACGCAGTATTTT
CDR3aa: CATSPWGGRARTDTQYF

j_gene: TRBJ1-2
abundance: many
v_gene: TRBV30
d_gene: -
CDR3nt: TGTGCCTGGAACTTAGGGAGCTCTGACACCTTC
CDR3aa: CAWNLGSSDTF